This is a list of T cell receptor beta chains from one sample in a study of T cell responses to AZD1222 COVID-19 vaccine. Libraries were prepared by immunoSEQ multiplex PCR; TCRdb keeps only in-frame clonotypes and omits some of them. This table has approximately 200,000 clones, 90% to 95% appearing once. This material consisted of peripheral blood, taken 28 days after the second AZD1222 dose. The receptors originated from an adult who received the AZD1222 COVID-19 vaccine. Each CDR3 is given with its conserved first and last residue. D genes are given only for firm matches. Clone size is given for some rows only: seen once, a few or many times, or a class if the clone is expanded.

NA TRBJ1-1 TRBV10-2 NA TGCGCCAGCAGTGATGGGGGCCGGAACACTGAAGCTTTCTTT CASSDGGRNTEAFF
NA TRBJ2-7 TRBV6-6 once TGTGCCAGCAGTTATTTGGCTTCTCTCTACGAGCAGTACTTC CASSYLASLYEQYF
TRBD1 TRBJ1-1 TRBV30 NA TGTGCCTGGAGCCGACGAATTCCGACAGGGGGGAACACTGAAGCTTTCTTT CAWSRRIPTGGNTEAFF
NA TRBJ1-1 TRBV27 NA TGTGCCAGCAGTACCCGGACGGTTGGCGCTGAAGCTTTCTTT CASSTRTVGAEAFF
NA TRBJ2-1 TRBV6-5 once TGTGCCAGCAGTTACTCCCTAGCTGGGGGTGAGCAGTTCTTC CASSYSLAGGEQFF
NA TRBJ2-3 TRBV24-1 NA TGTGCCACCAGTGATACTACTAAGTCAACCACAGATACGCAGTATTTT CATSDTTKSTTDTQYF
NA TRBJ1-6 TRBV5-1 NA TGCGCCAGCAGCTTAGAAAACTCCTATAATTCACCCCTCCACTTT CASSLENSYNSPLHF
TRBD2 TRBJ2-1 TRBV7-8 NA TGTGCCAGCAGCTTAGATCTAGCGGGAGGGGGCTACAATGAGCAGTTCTTC CASSLDLAGGGYNEQFF
TRBD2 TRBJ2-7 TRBV3-1/TRBV3-2 NA TGTGCCAGCAGCCAAGAACGGCTAGCGGGAGTTCCCGAGCAGTACTTC CASSQERLAGVPEQYF
NA TRBJ1-6 TRBV5-5 NA TGTGCCAGCAGTCCCGGGACTCGATATAATTCACCCCTCCACTTT CASSPGTRYNSPLHF
NA TRBJ2-1 TRBV14 NA TGTGCCAGCAGCCAAGCGTTATCCAGGAGCTACAATGAGCAGTTCTTC CASSQALSRSYNEQFF
TRBD2 TRBJ2-5 TRBV24-1 NA TGTGCCACCAGAGCCTCGGGGGGAGAGACCCAGTACTTC CATRASGGETQYF
NA TRBJ2-7 TRBV4-2 NA TGTGCCAGCAGCCAAGGCCAAAACCCCTCCTACGAGCAGTACTTC CASSQGQNPSYEQYF
TRBD2 TRBJ2-1 TRBV10-3 NA TGTGCCATCAGTGAGTCTAGGACTAGCGGGGGTGAGCAGTTCTTC CAISESRTSGGEQFF
NA TRBJ1-5 TRBV20-1 NA TGCAGTGCTAGATCTGGTCAGCCCCAGCATTTT CSARSGQPQHF
NA TRBJ1-2 TRBV28 NA TGTGCCAGCAGCCAAGCTAGTTTACCCCGCCCCAATTTTTATGGCTACACCTTC CASSQASLPRPNFYGYTF
NA TRBJ1-1 TRBV11-1 NA TGTGCCAGCAGCTTAGGACCAGAAGCTTTCTTT CASSLGPEAFF
TRBD2 TRBJ2-1 TRBV9 NA TGTGCCAGCAGCCCCCGCGGTAGCGGGAGCAATGAGCAGTTCTTC CASSPRGSGSNEQFF
NA TRBJ1-2 TRBV6-5 NA TGTGCCAGCAGTTACTCGAGGCAGAATGGCTACACCTTC CASSYSRQNGYTF
TRBD1 TRBJ2-5 TRBV12-3/TRBV12-4 NA TGTGCCAGCAGTTTCGGACAGGGGAGGGTTTACTTC CASSFGQGRVYF
TRBD2 TRBJ2-7 TRBV28 once TGTGCCAGCAACCCCGGGGGGGGAACAGAGCAGTACTTC CASNPGGGTEQYF
TRBD2 TRBJ2-5 TRBV15 NA TGTGCCACCAGCAAATCCTGGACTAGCGGGAAGATTGGAGAGACCCAGTACTTC CATSKSWTSGKIGETQYF
NA TRBJ2-3 TRBV7-9 NA TGTGCCAGCAGCTTGGCGGGATATAATACGCAGTATTTT CASSLAGYNTQYF
NA TRBJ2-7 TRBV5-6 NA TGTGCCAGCAGCTTGGAATCGGCCGAGCAGTACTTC CASSLESAEQYF
TRBD2 TRBJ2-2 TRBV28 once TGTGCCAGCAGTTCAGGCGGACTAGCGGGTGCCTCGAACACCGGGGAGCTGTTTTTT CASSSGGLAGASNTGELFF
NA TRBJ1-1 TRBV20-1 NA TGCAGTGCTAGAGTGGCATCTGAAGCTTTCTTT CSARVASEAFF
NA TRBJ2-7 TRBV21-1 few TGTGCCAGCAGCAAAGCCGGGACAGGGGACGACAACGAGCAGTACTTC CASSKAGTGDDNEQYF
NA TRBJ1-1 TRBV28 once TGTGCCAGCAGTTTAAGGGGGATTAACACTGAAGCTTTCTTT CASSLRGINTEAFF
NA TRBJ2-1 TRBV30 NA TGTGCCTGGGTCCCCGGCGGCAATGAGCAGTTCTTC CAWVPGGNEQFF
TRBD1 TRBJ1-6 TRBV27 once TGTGCCAGCAGTCCCACGGTGACAGGGGGCTATAATTCACCCCTCCACTTT CASSPTVTGGYNSPLHF
NA TRBJ1-1 TRBV12-3/TRBV12-4 NA TGTGCCAGCGGGATGCCGGAGGACGAAGCTTTCTTT CASGMPEDEAFF
NA TRBJ1-5 TRBV27 NA TGTGCCAGCAGTTTACGGGGAGGGAGGGTTGCTGGGAATCAGCCCCAGCATTTT CASSLRGGRVAGNQPQHF
TRBD2 TRBJ2-2 TRBV7-3 NA TGTGCCAGCAGCTTCCCTAGCGGGAGGGCAACCGAGCACACCGGGGAGCTGTTTTTT CASSFPSGRATEHTGELFF
TRBD2 TRBJ2-1 TRBV7-3 NA TGTGCCAGCAGCCGCGGGCGGGAGGCCTACAATGAGCAGTTCTTC CASSRGREAYNEQFF
NA TRBJ2-4 TRBV28 few TGTGCCAGCAGGGAGGGGGGAGCCAAAAACATTCAGTACTTC CASREGGAKNIQYF